What follows are 5 T cell receptor beta chains derived from one specimen sequenced in a study of beta chain features in type 1 diabetes. Regarding the study as a whole: Type 1 diabetes patients showed a moderate but significant shortening of TCRB CDR3s in all four CD4+ subsets.

The isolated RNA, all of it, was reverse transcribed, so expressed TCRB transcripts were what got sequenced. This table comes from immunoSEQ multiplex PCR, and its TCRdb copy is limited to in-frame clones, with some not included. The sample has about 23,000 clones; more than 45% are singletons. No antigen has been assigned to these receptors. Sequenced material: stem cell memory CD4+ T cells from blood. Every receptor here comes from a man younger than 35 with type 1 diabetes.

This clone came up a few times. The V gene is TRBV28, the J gene TRBJ1-2; no firm D call. The CDR3 consists of 13 residues. CDR1 is MDHEN and CDR2 is SYDVKM in the germline V gene. The V gene lost 10 bases and the J gene lost 0 bases, with 12 bases spanning the gap. The CDR3 DNA is TGTGCCACCCGAGGCAGCTCTAACTATGGCTACACCTTC. Translated: CATRGSSNYGYTF.

The V and J genes are TRBV28 and TRBJ2-1, with unresolved D. Deletions cut 2 bases from V and 12 bases from J, with 14 bases between. The CDR3 is 13 amino acids. Per the germline V gene, CDR1 is MDHEN and CDR2 is SYDVKM. The CDR3 sequence: CASSLGAALVQFF. The CDR3 coding sequence is TGTGCCAGCAGTTTAGGTGCCGCGCTAGTGCAGTTCTTC. Full variable domain (outside the CDR3, taken from reference TRBV28 and TRBJ2-1): DVKVTQSSRYLVKRTGEKVFLECVQDMDHENMFWYRQDPGLGLRLIYFSYDVKMKEKGDIPEGYSVSREKKERFSLILESASTNQTSMYLCASSLGAALVQFFGPGTRLTVL.

The rearrangement uses TRBV2 and TRBJ1-1; 7 bases are shared with TRBD1. Germline CDR1 SNHLY, CDR2 FYNNEI. There are 16 residues in the CDR3. Losses at the gene ends were 3 bases for V and 3 bases for J; bases not matched to a gene: 10. The CDR3 is CASSEKPTGFYTEAFF. CDR3 DNA: TGTGCCAGCAGTGAGAAACCGACAGGGTTCTACACTGAAGCTTTCTTT.

V gene TRBV5-1 combines with J gene TRBJ2-3, with a weak D call TRBD1 (5 bases). The CDR3 is made up of 16 amino acids. Germline CDR1 and CDR2: SGHRS and YFSETQ. Trimming took off 4 bases at V and 1 base at J, with 16 bases between the two ends. The CDR3 protein is CASSKGPLAGTDTQYF. The CDR3 DNA follows: TGCGCCAGCAGCAAGGGGCCTCTGGCCGGCACAGATACGCAGTATTTT.

The V and J genes are TRBV19 and TRBJ2-1, with 7 bases that match TRBD2. V trimming: 7 bases; J trimming: 13 bases; junction bases outside the gene matches: 13. The CDR3 spans 13 residues. Germline-derived CDR1 and CDR2 are LNHDA and SQIVND (reference sequence). CDR3 amino acids: CASKLARGSRQFF. In DNA, the CDR3 is TGTGCCAGTAAGCTAGCGCGGGGGTCCCGACAGTTCTTC.